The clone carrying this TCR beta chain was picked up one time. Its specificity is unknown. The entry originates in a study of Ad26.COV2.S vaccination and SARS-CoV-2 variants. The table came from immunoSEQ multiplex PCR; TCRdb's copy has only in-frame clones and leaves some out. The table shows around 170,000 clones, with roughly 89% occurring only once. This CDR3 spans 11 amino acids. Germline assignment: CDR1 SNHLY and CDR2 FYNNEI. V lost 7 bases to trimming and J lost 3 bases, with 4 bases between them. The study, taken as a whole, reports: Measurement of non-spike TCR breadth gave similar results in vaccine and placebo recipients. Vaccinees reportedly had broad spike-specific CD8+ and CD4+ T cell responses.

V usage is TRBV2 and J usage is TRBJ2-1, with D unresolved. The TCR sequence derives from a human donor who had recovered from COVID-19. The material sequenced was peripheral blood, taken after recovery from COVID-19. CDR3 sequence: CASKGYNEQFF. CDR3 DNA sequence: TGTGCCAGCAAAGGCTACAATGAGCAGTTCTTC.